The 19 T cell receptor beta chains below come from one sample, sequenced in a study of blood T cells in healthy people across ages. Together with a sample-barcoded 5' primer, a J-beta primer mix was included in a second PCR lasting about 7 to 12 cycles. MiXCR, applied by TCRdb to the 5' RACE reads, yields one record per CDR3 protein. This sample carries 600,000 to 650,000 distinct CDR3 sequences, about 53% of them seen once, and the ten largest clones take 35% to 40%. The sample consisted of blood. The receptors stem from a man aged 55-75 years in good health.

The chain has TRBV3-1 and TRBJ1-1, with 7 bases lining up with TRBD1. This CDR3 spans 15 amino acids. After removal of 4 bases from V and 3 bases from J, the junction contained 8 bases not matched to a gene. In germline, CDR1 is LGHDT, CDR2 YNNKEL (reference sequence). The CDR3 DNA sequence: TGTGCCAGCAGCCTCGCCGGGACAGAGCACACTGAAGCTTTCTTT. Translation: CASSLAGTEHTEAFF.

This clonotype was observed a few times. The CDR3 region is CSVQIQLADTQYF. The DNA of the CDR3 is TGCAGCGTCCAGATTCAGCTGGCAGATACGCAGTATTTT. The chain has TRBV29-1 and TRBJ2-3; D not certain. Trimming removed 6 bases from V and 4 bases from J, with 14 bases in between. CDR1 is SQVTM and CDR2 is ANQGSEA in the germline V gene. The CDR3 is 13 residues long.

The rearrangement links TRBV12-3 or TRBV12-4 to TRBJ2-7; D not certain. The V end was cut by 5 bases, the J end by 0 bases, with 11 bases between. This CDR3 has 14 amino acids. CDR3 amino acids: CASSPQTSSYEQYF. The CDR3 DNA follows: TGTGCCAGCAGTCCGCAGACGAGCTCCTACGAGCAGTACTTC.

V gene TRBV3-1 combines with J gene TRBJ2-5; a weak D match, TRBD2 (7 bases). The CDR3 contains 15 residues. Germline V lookup: CDR1 LGHDT, CDR2 YNNKEL (reference sequence). Trimming removed 3 bases from V and 11 bases from J, with 22 bases in between. The CDR3 DNA reads TGTGCCAGCAGCCACCCTCGATCGGGGGGCAATGAGCAGTACTTC. This gives the protein CASSHPRSGGNEQYF.

Concerning this clonotype: A much larger clone differs by one base, so this may be a read error. The chain carries TRBV6-1 and TRBJ2-5, with D possibly TRBD1 on 6 matching bases. The CDR3 is 14 residues long. CDR1 and CDR2 (germline): MNHNS, SASEGT. Trimming pared 5 bases from V and 1 base from J, leaving 11 bases between. The CDR3 sequence is CASSTRTAQETQYF. The CDR3 nucleotides read TGTGCCAGCAGTACCCGGACAGCCCAAGAGACCCAGTACTTC.

V is TRBV11-3 and J is TRBJ2-1; 10 bases align to TRBD2. Germline values: CDR1 SGHNT, CDR2 YENEEA. This CDR3 has 15 amino acids. J gave up 8 bases and V 4 bases, and 8 bases lay outside the gene matches. The CDR3 region is CASSSERGGRDEQFF. The CDR3 bases are TGTGCCAGCAGCTCGGAGCGGGGGGGAAGGGATGAGCAGTTCTTC.

In its sample, this clonotype was seen once. This rearrangement joins TRBV10-3 to TRBJ2-2; perhaps D is TRBD1 or TRBD2 (6 bases each). The germline gives CDR1 ENHRY, CDR2 SYGVKD. Trimming took off 9 bases at V and 3 bases at J, with 11 bases between the two ends. CDR3 length: 13 residues. CDR3 region: CAINREDTGELFF. The CDR3 region has the DNA TGTGCCATAAACAGGGAGGACACCGGGGAGCTGTTTTTT.

In its sample, this clonotype was seen a few times. The chain links TRBV29-1 to TRBJ2-5, with D possibly TRBD1 on 5 matching bases. The germline V and J ends were trimmed by 4 bases and 2 bases, with 5 bases remaining between them. The CDR3 has 11 residues. Germline loops: CDR1 SQVTM, CDR2 ANQGSEA. The chain's CDR3 is CSVGQQETQYF. The DNA of the CDR3 is TGCAGCGTTGGACAGCAAGAGACCCAGTACTTC.

In its sample, this clonotype was seen a few times. This chain uses TRBV2 with TRBJ1-2; D perhaps matches TRBD1 (5 bases). The CDR3 sequence is 16 residues long. The germline V gene has CDR1 SNHLY and CDR2 FYNNEI. V gave up 2 bases and J gave up 2 bases, with 15 bases separating them. The CDR3 nucleotides read TGTGCCAGCAGTGAATTATGGGGACGGCCGAACTATGGCTACACCTTC. Amino acid sequence: CASSELWGRPNYGYTF.

The genes are TRBV20-1 and TRBJ2-7; D possibly corresponds to TRBD1 (6 bases). The end of the DNA aligns better with TRBJ2-5, so the J call may be wrong. This CDR3 region has 13 residues. Germline CDR1 reads DFQATT; CDR2 reads SNEGSKA (reference sequence). CDR3 protein: CSATYRAGETQYF. The CDR3 coding sequence is TGCAGTGCAACCTACAGGGCAGGGGAGACCCAGTACTTC.

This clonotype was picked up a small number of times. The chain uses TRBV20-1 and TRBJ2-1, with 11 positions matching TRBD2. The CDR3 spans 14 residues. In germline, CDR1 is DFQATT, CDR2 SNEGSKA (reference sequence). V gave up 4 bases and J gave up 4 bases; unmatched junction bases: 3. The CDR3 reads CSATVAGGYNEQFF. The CDR3 DNA reads TGCAGTGCTACCGTAGCGGGGGGGTACAATGAGCAGTTCTTC.

This chain links TRBV12-3 or TRBV12-4 with TRBJ1-2; D unresolved. Trimming took off 6 bases at V and 4 bases at J, with 12 bases between the two ends. This CDR3 contains 13 residues. In DNA form, the CDR3 reads TGTGCCAGCAGCCAGGACGAGGCCTATGGCTACACCTTC. It specifies CASSQDEAYGYTF.

The chain carries TRBV5-1 and TRBJ2-7; tentatively, D is TRBD1 or TRBD2 (6 bases each). Germline V CDR1 and CDR2: SGHRS, YFSETQ. V shed 3 bases and J shed 2 bases, with 12 bases lying between them. This CDR3 comprises 14 residues. CDR3 protein: CASSWGASTYEQYF. CDR3 DNA: TGCGCCAGCAGCTGGGGGGCTTCAACCTACGAGCAGTACTTC.

V and J are TRBV6-5 and TRBJ2-2; D not resolved. With 7 bases removed from V and 1 base from J, the gap between germline ends came to 10 bases. Germline values: CDR1 MNHEY, CDR2 SVGAGI. The CDR3 totals 14 residues. The CDR3 here is CASTGLGNTGELFF. As DNA, the CDR3 is TGTGCCAGCACGGGTTTAGGGAACACCGGGGAGCTGTTTTTT.

This chain links TRBV5-1 with TRBJ2-7, with 14 bases fitting TRBD2. J lost 3 bases, V lost 3 bases, and 5 bases had no gene match. The CDR3 is 16 amino acids. Germline CDR1 SGHRS, CDR2 YFSETQ. Written as DNA, the CDR3 is TGCGCCAGCAGCTCCGGGACTAGCGGGGGTGGCTACGAGCAGTACTTC. It yields the protein CASSSGTSGGGYEQYF.

The chain recombines TRBV13 with TRBJ2-7; 9 nucleotides agree with TRBD2. Germline-derived CDR1 and CDR2 are PRHDT and FYEKMQ (reference sequence). This CDR3 is 15 amino acids long. The junction had 3 bases not matched to a gene; V was cut back by 0 bases and J by 3 bases. The CDR3 coding sequence is TGTGCCAGCAGCTTAGGAACTAGCGGGCACTACGAGCAGTACTTC. Amino acid sequence: CASSLGTSGHYEQYF.

This chain links TRBV7-2 with TRBJ1-1, with D unresolved. Germline CDR1 SGHTA, CDR2 FQGNSA. This CDR3 is built from 15 residues. V was shortened by 1 base and J by 0 bases, with 9 bases between the two germline ends. The CDR3 reads CASSLGSHLNTEAFF. In DNA form, the CDR3 reads TGTGCCAGCAGCTTAGGAAGTCACCTGAACACTGAAGCTTTCTTT.

The chain carries TRBV5-1 and TRBJ2-5; D gene uncertain. V lost 0 bases, J lost 5 bases, and 11 bases lay in between. The germline V gene encodes CDR1 SGHRS and CDR2 YFSETQ. This CDR3 comprises 14 residues. The CDR3 DNA is TGCGCCAGCAGCTTGGGAGGTTTCGGGGAGACCCAGTACTTC. It yields the protein CASSLGGFGETQYF.

The J gene is TRBJ2-7, the V gene TRBV10-3; 7 bases align to TRBD1. The CDR3 spans 15 residues. Germline assignment: CDR1 ENHRY and CDR2 SYGVKD. V was pared by 10 bases and J by 0 bases, with 12 bases of the junction left unmatched. Here the CDR3 reads CATRDLGQSSYEQYF. The CDR3 bases are TGTGCCACTAGAGACCTGGGACAGAGCTCCTACGAGCAGTACTTC.